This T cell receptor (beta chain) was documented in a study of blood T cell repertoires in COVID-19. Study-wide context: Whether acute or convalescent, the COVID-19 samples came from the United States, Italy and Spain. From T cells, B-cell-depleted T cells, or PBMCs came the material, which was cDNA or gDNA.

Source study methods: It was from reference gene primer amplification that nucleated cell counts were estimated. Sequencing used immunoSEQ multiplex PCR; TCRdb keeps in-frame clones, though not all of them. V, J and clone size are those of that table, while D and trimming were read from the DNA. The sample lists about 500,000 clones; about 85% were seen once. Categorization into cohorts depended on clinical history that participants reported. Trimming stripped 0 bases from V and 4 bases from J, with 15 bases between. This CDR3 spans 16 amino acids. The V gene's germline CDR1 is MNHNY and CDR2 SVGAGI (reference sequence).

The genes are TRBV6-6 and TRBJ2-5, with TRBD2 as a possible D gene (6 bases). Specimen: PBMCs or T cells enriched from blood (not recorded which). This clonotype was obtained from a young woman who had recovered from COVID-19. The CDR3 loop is CASSYSGLRRGETQYF. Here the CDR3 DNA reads TGTGCCAGCAGTTACTCGGGTCTTAGGAGGGGAGAGACCCAGTACTTC.